Each of the 17 T cell receptor beta chains below was sequenced from the same sample in a study of human T cells and chemical hapten exposure. TCRdb processed the RACE reads anew with MiXCR; each CDR3 protein has one entry. The top ten clones hold roughly 5.7% of a sample with 82,000 or so distinct CDR3 sequences, 13% of them seen once. Indicated time point: patch test 3, about 24 weeks after DPC sensitization. Sample treatment: therapeutic diphenylcyclopropenone sensitization with weekly scalp DPC. Sequences were derived from whole blood, sampled in connection with sensitization to the hapten diphenylcyclopropenone (DPC). The origin of the receptors is a woman in her forties or fifties with alopecia areata. Some clones in this sample may be carry-over from other donors' samples.

V gene TRBV20-1 combines with J gene TRBJ1-1; D remains unclear. Trimming pared 0 bases from V and 1 base from J, leaving 18 bases between. CDR1 and CDR2 (germline): DFQATT, SNEGSKA (reference sequence). The CDR3 runs 17 residues. The CDR3 is CSARDGNFPRGNTEAFF. The CDR3 DNA reads as TGCAGTGCTAGAGATGGGAACTTCCCCCGGGGGAACACTGAAGCTTTCTTT.

This clonotype occurred once. A much larger clonotype is one base distant, so this may be a read error. This chain connects TRBV3-1 to TRBJ2-7, with D perhaps matching TRBD1 or TRBD2 (5 bases each). V was cut by 5 bases and J by 5 bases, with 16 bases left in between. The V gene's germline CDR1 is LGHDT and CDR2 YNNKEL (reference sequence). The CDR3 sequence is 14 residues long. The CDR3 loop is CASSAETGRDEQYF. DNA of the CDR3: TGTGCCAGCAGCGCCGAGACGGGACGGGACGAGCAGTACTTC.

This clonotype occurred many times. The chain is built from TRBV29-1 and TRBJ2-3; no clear D gene. The length of the CDR3 is 11 residues. CDR1 and CDR2 (germline): SQVTM, ANQGSEA. Deletions cut 6 bases from V and 3 bases from J, with 7 bases between. The CDR3 loop reads CSVTRTDTQYF. CDR3 nucleotides: TGCAGCGTCACAAGAACAGATACGCAGTATTTT.

The chain employs TRBV11-2 and TRBJ1-1, with D unclear. Germline-derived CDR1 and CDR2 are SGHAT and FQNNGV. V lost 5 bases, J lost 0 bases, and 13 bases lay in between. This CDR3 has 15 residues. This chain's CDR3 is CASSLAGTMNTEAFF. CDR3 nucleotides: TGTGCCAGCAGCCTCGCAGGCACCATGAACACTGAAGCTTTCTTT.

There are a few counts of this clonotype. The chain employs TRBV7-9 and TRBJ2-2; 7 bases align to TRBD1. V gave up 4 bases and J gave up 2 bases; unmatched junction bases: 7. Per the germline V gene, CDR1 is SEHNR and CDR2 is FQNEAQ (reference sequence). The CDR3 extends over 16 amino acids. The CDR3 loop is CASSSADRLNTGELFF. CDR3 nucleotides: TGTGCCAGCAGCTCTGCGGACAGGTTAAACACCGGGGAGCTGTTTTTT. Full variable domain (remainder filled in from reference TRBV7-9 and TRBJ2-2): DTGVSQNPRHKITKRGQNVTFRCDPISEHNRLYWYRQTLGQGPEFLTYFQNEAQLEKSRLLSDRFSAERPKGSFSTLEIQRTEQGDSAMYLCASSSADRLNTGELFFGEGSRLTVL.

This clonotype was counted only a few times. The rearrangement links TRBV5-1 to TRBJ1-1; D gene unclear. The V end was cut by 4 bases, the J end by 7 bases, with 14 bases between. Per the germline V gene, CDR1 is SGHRS and CDR2 is YFSETQ. The length of the CDR3 is 13 residues. The CDR3 protein is CASSQTRMGEAFF. DNA for the CDR3: TGCGCCAGCAGCCAAACTCGAATGGGTGAAGCTTTCTTT.

This clonotype was counted a few times. The genes are TRBV10-3 and TRBJ1-5; D unclear. CDR1 and CDR2 from the germline V gene are ENHRY and SYGVKD. There are 12 residues in the CDR3. Trimming took 8 bases from V and 3 from J, leaving 8 bases between them. The CDR3 DNA follows: TGTGCCATCGGCGCTTTCAATCAGCCCCAGCATTTT. Amino acid sequence: CAIGAFNQPQHF.

This clonotype was observed at least ten times. This chain links TRBV3-1 with TRBJ2-3; possibly TRBD2 for D (6 bases). The germline V and J ends were trimmed by 3 bases and 5 bases, with 21 bases remaining between them. CDR3 length: 17 residues. Germline CDR1 reads LGHDT; CDR2 reads YNNKEL (reference sequence). The CDR3 bases are TGTGCCAGCAGCCACCTCCGGAGGAGGGCCGGCGAAGATACGCAGTATTTT. Protein product: CASSHLRRRAGEDTQYF.

This clonotype was picked up many times. The chain couples TRBV24-1 to TRBJ2-1; D ambiguous. V was clipped by 1 base and J by 7 bases, with 7 bases between them. There are 13 residues in the CDR3. Germline V lookup: CDR1 KGHDR, CDR2 SFDVKD. The CDR3 loop reads CATSDLVGNEQFF. CDR3 nucleotides: TGTGCCACCAGTGATTTAGTCGGTAATGAGCAGTTCTTC.

This clonotype was seen at least ten times. The CDR3, as DNA: TGCAGTGCTAGAGATGCAGACTATGGCTACACCTTC. Its translation: CSARDADYGYTF. This sequence joins TRBV20-1 and TRBJ1-2; D ambiguous. V was pared by 0 bases and J by 3 bases, with 5 bases between. The length of the CDR3 is 12 residues. Germline CDR1 is DFQATT and CDR2 is SNEGSKA (reference sequence).

The genes are TRBV2 and TRBJ2-7, with 8 nucleotides matching TRBD2. Germline V gene data show CDR1 as SNHLY and CDR2 as FYNNEI. V lost 5 bases and J lost 6; bases outside the gene matches: 9. The CDR3 contains 14 residues. The CDR3 protein is CASSRVAGPSEQYF. CDR3 DNA sequence: TGTGCCAGCAGTAGGGTAGCGGGACCTTCCGAGCAGTACTTC.

This clonotype was counted once. Given a much more abundant clone one base away, this may be a read error. The chain is built from TRBV11-2 and TRBJ1-6; D not resolved. CDR1 is SGHAT, CDR2 FQNNGV, per germline. CDR3 length: 13 amino acids. The V gene lost 5 bases and the J gene lost 8 bases, with 10 bases spanning the gap. CDR3 amino acids: CASSLQVDSPLHF. CDR3 in DNA: TGTGCCAGCAGCCTCCAGGTTGATTCACCCCTCCACTTT.

By share, this clonotype counts as medium-sized (0.01 to 0.1%). The chain carries TRBV6-5 and TRBJ2-1; 9 bases are a match to TRBD2. V trimming: 4 bases; J trimming: 6 bases; junction bases outside the gene matches: 7. Germline values: CDR1 MNHEY, CDR2 SVGAGI. This CDR3 has 15 residues. The CDR3 protein is CASSSGTSSVNEQFF. CDR3 coding DNA: TGTGCCAGCAGTTCTGGGACTAGCTCCGTCAATGAGCAGTTCTTC.

This clonotype occurred a few times. V usage is TRBV11-1 and J usage is TRBJ2-7; D is uncertain. Trimming cost V 4 bases and J 2 bases, with 12 bases left between them. Germline V gene lookup returns CDR1 SGHAT and CDR2 FQDESV (reference sequence). This CDR3 is 14 amino acids long. This chain's CDR3 is CASSSRASTYEQYF. The DNA of the CDR3 is TGTGCCAGCAGCTCTCGCGCATCAACCTACGAGCAGTACTTC.

This chain uses TRBV11-2 with TRBJ1-6; 9 bases line up with TRBD1. This CDR3 spans 15 amino acids. The ends lost 3 bases at V and 7 bases at J; junction bases unmatched: 4. CDR1 is SGHAT and CDR2 is FQNNGV in the germline V gene. The CDR3 nucleotides read TGTGCCAGCAGCTTTAGCGGGACAGGGAATTCACCCCTCCACTTT. It codes for CASSFSGTGNSPLHF.

This clonotype has a handful of counts. The rearrangement links TRBV11-1 to TRBJ2-1; either TRBD1 or TRBD2 may fit D (5 bases each). CDR1 is SGHAT, CDR2 FQDESV, per germline (reference sequence). This CDR3 is 15 amino acids long. Trimming cost V 5 bases and J 0 bases, with 11 bases left between them. CDR3 bases: TGTGCCAGCAGCCACAGGAGGAGCTCCTACAATGAGCAGTTCTTC. Amino acid sequence: CASSHRRSSYNEQFF. The variable domain in full, with the rest retrieved from reference TRBV11-1 and TRBJ2-1, is EAEVAQSPRYKITEKSQAVAFWCDPISGHATLYWYRQILGQGPELLVQFQDESVVDDSQLPKDRFSAERLKGVDSTLKIQPAELGDSAMYLCASSHRRSSYNEQFFGPGTRLTVL.

This clonotype was counted many times. The chain has TRBV20-1 and TRBJ2-5; TRBD1 matches at 8 bases. V lost 0 bases and J lost 5; bases outside the gene matches: 8. The CDR3 totals 15 residues. Looked up from germline, CDR1 is DFQATT and CDR2 is SNEGSKA (reference sequence). This CDR3 is CSARDGQGGWETQYF. The DNA of the CDR3 is TGCAGTGCTAGAGACGGACAGGGAGGTTGGGAGACCCAGTACTTC.